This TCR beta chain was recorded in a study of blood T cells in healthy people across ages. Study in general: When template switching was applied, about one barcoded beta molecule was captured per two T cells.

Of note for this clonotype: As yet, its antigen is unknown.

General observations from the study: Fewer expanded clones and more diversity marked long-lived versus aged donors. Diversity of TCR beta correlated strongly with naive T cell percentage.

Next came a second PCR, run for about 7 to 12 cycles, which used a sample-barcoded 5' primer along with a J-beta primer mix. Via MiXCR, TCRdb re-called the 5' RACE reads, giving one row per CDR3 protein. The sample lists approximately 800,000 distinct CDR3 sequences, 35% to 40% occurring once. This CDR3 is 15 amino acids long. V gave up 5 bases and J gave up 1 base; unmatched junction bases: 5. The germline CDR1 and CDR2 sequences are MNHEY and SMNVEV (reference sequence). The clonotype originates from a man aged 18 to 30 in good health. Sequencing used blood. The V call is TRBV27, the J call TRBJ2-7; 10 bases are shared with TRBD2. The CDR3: CASSRTAGGSYEQYF. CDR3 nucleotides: TGTGCCAGCAGTAGGACAGCGGGGGGGTCCTACGAGCAGTACTTC.